The clone carrying this TCR beta chain was seen only a few times. 60 Vbeta and 13 Jbeta primers were used in PCR. TCRdb keeps only in-frame clones here, not all; method: immunoSEQ multiplex PCR. The data hold about 210,000 clones, with 65% to 90% observed a single time. This CDR3 spans 15 amino acids. Germline trimming cut 3 bases from V and 6 bases from J; bases unmatched to any gene: 8. The germline V gene has CDR1 LNHDA and CDR2 SQIVND (reference sequence). These data originate in a study of cytomegalovirus exposure and HLA in healthy donors. This receptor was identified in a woman under 40 in good health and CMV-seronegative. The sample taken for sequencing was PBMCs. The chain links TRBV19 to TRBJ2-5; 9 nucleotides align to TRBD1. The CDR3 nucleotides read TGTGCCAGTAGTATTAAACAGGGGGCGAGGAAGACCCAGTACTTC. Translating it yields CASSIKQGARKTQYF.